These 24 T cell receptor beta chains share one sample of origin, sequenced in a study of Graves' ophthalmopathy and Graves' hyperthyroidism. Amplifying from RNA transcripts, the study obtained TCR beta CDR3 regions. HTBI primers served in a first-round RT-PCR, which a second-round multiplex PCR followed. Using its own MiXCR run on the multiplex PCR reads, TCRdb lists one record per CDR3 protein. The sample contains roughly 610,000 distinct CDR3 sequences, about 20% of which appear only once. The sample taken for sequencing was peripheral blood. All receptors come from a woman between 18 and 29 years old with stable Graves' hyperthyroidism. Some clones in this sample may be carry-over from other donors' samples.

The table lists this clonotype with many counts. The CDR3 loop reads CASSSANSGGGELFF. CDR3 nucleotide sequence: TGTGCCAGCAGTTCGGCCAACAGTGGCGGCGGGGAGCTGTTTTTT. V and J are TRBV12-3 or TRBV12-4 and TRBJ2-2; no firm D call. Trimming pared 4 bases from V and 7 bases from J, leaving 16 bases between. The CDR3 contains 15 residues.

In this sample, this clonotype turned up many times. The V call is TRBV20-1, the J call TRBJ1-5; D uncertain. V lost 2 bases, J lost 6 bases, and 17 bases lay in between. The CDR3 length is 15 residues. CDR1 is DFQATT, CDR2 SNEGSKA, per germline (reference sequence). Written as DNA, the CDR3 is TGCAGTGCTAGACGTTTAGGAAGCGGACGTCAGCCCCAGCATTTT. It codes for CSARRLGSGRQPQHF.

This clonotype was detected a few times. J is TRBJ2-2 and V is TRBV6-1, with 12 bases matching TRBD2. Losses at the gene ends were 7 bases for V and 9 bases for J; bases not matched to a gene: 6. Germline CDR1 reads MNHNS; CDR2 reads SASEGT. The CDR3 consists of 14 residues. The CDR3 loop is CASIRTSGVWELFF. CDR3 DNA: TGTGCCAGCATCCGGACTAGCGGGGTCTGGGAGCTGTTTTTT.

This clonotype was detected ten times or more. The J gene is TRBJ1-2, the V gene TRBV30; no firm D call. V lost 5 bases, J lost 8 bases, and 18 bases lay in between. CDR1 and CDR2 from the germline V gene are GTSNPN and SVGIG (reference sequence). The CDR3 spans 13 residues. The CDR3 nucleotides are TGTGCCTGGGTCCCAGCATGGGGTCTGGGCTACACCTTC. This sequence encodes CAWVPAWGLGYTF.

Regarding this clonotype: Given a much more abundant clone one base away, this may be a read error. This rearrangement joins TRBV12-3 or TRBV12-4 to TRBJ2-7; D remains unclear. Trimming removed 3 bases from V and 5 bases from J, with 17 bases in between. This CDR3 spans 15 amino acids. This CDR3 reads CASSFRAETSHEQYF. In nucleotides, the CDR3 is TGTGCCAGCAGTTTTAGGGCGGAAACTTCCCACGAGCAGTACTTC.

As concerns this clonotype: Just one base apart from a much larger clone, this may be a read error. The genes are TRBV20-1 and TRBJ1-1; possibly TRBD1 for D (6 bases). The germline V gene encodes CDR1 DFQATT and CDR2 SNEGSKA (reference sequence). Trimming left V 0 bases short and J 3 bases short, with 14 bases between. The CDR3 totals 15 residues. This CDR3 reads CSARDHGRQDTEAFF. The CDR3 DNA reads as TGCAGTGCTAGAGATCATGGCAGACAGGACACTGAAGCTTTCTTT.

This clonotype was recorded at least ten times. The J gene is TRBJ2-7, the V gene TRBV6-2 or TRBV6-3; D may correspond to TRBD1 or TRBD2 (6 bases each). Deletions cut 4 bases from V and 4 bases from J, with 23 bases between. This CDR3 has 17 amino acids. The germline V gene has CDR1 MNHEY and CDR2 SVGEGT. CDR3: CASSWGDGTLGAYEQYF. The CDR3 nucleotides are TGTGCCAGCAGTTGGGGGGACGGGACACTCGGGGCATACGAGCAGTACTTC.

This clonotype was found many times. The rearrangement joins TRBV30 to TRBJ1-2; TRBD1 matches 8 bases. This CDR3 comprises 14 residues. In germline, CDR1 is GTSNPN, CDR2 SVGIG (reference sequence). Germline trimming cut 0 bases from V and 2 bases from J; bases unmatched to any gene: 2. This chain's CDR3 is CAWSVRDRNYGYTF. CDR3 in DNA: TGTGCCTGGAGTGTCCGGGACAGGAACTATGGCTACACCTTC.

The V and J genes are TRBV28 and TRBJ1-2; TRBD1 is a possible D gene (5 bases). This CDR3 is built from 14 residues. Per the germline V gene, CDR1 is MDHEN and CDR2 is SYDVKM. V lost 3 bases and J 8 bases, leaving 16 bases between the germline ends. CDR3 region: CASSFPGRVDGYTF. The CDR3 DNA sequence: TGTGCCAGCAGTTTTCCCGGCAGGGTGGACGGCTACACCTTC.

The chain carries TRBV9 and TRBJ2-7, with 10 bases that match TRBD2. With 2 bases clipped from V and 6 bases from J, the junction kept 11 bases outside the gene matches. This CDR3 is built from 16 residues. Germline V lookup: CDR1 SGDLS, CDR2 YYNGEE. CDR3 bases: TGTGCCAGCAGCGTCCCGTCTGTTCTAGCGGGAGCCGAGCAGTACTTC. This translates into CASSVPSVLAGAEQYF.

There are many counts of this clonotype. The rearrangement uses TRBV20-1 and TRBJ2-7; D is perhaps TRBD2 (5 bases). The CDR3 covers 15 residues. The V and J ends lost 0 bases and 4 bases respectively, with 16 bases between them. CDR1 DFQATT and CDR2 SNEGSKA come from the germline V gene (reference sequence). The DNA of the CDR3 is TGCAGTGCTAGAGATCTGCGAGTGGAGCGGTACGAGCAGTACTTC. Protein product: CSARDLRVERYEQYF.

V gene TRBV12-3 or TRBV12-4 combines with J gene TRBJ2-5; either TRBD1 or TRBD2 may supply D (5 bases each). The CDR3 spans 14 residues. Deletions cut 4 bases from V and 7 bases from J, with 16 bases between. The CDR3 loop reads CASSSSGPPGTQYF. The CDR3 DNA follows: TGTGCCAGCAGTTCCTCGGGGCCGCCCGGGACCCAGTACTTC.

This clonotype was observed at least ten times. In DNA form, the CDR3 reads TGCAGTGCTCTCCAGGGGGCGAATCAGCCCCAGCATTTT. Protein sequence: CSALQGANQPQHF. The chain recombines TRBV20-1 with TRBJ1-5, with 8 bases matching TRBD1. The junction had 4 bases not matched to a gene; V was cut back by 5 bases and J by 4 bases. Per germline, CDR1 DFQATT and CDR2 SNEGSKA (reference sequence). The CDR3 runs 13 residues.

The sample holds many counts of this clonotype. The chain recombines TRBV10-2 with TRBJ2-7, with D tentatively TRBD1 or TRBD2 (5 bases each). From germline, CDR1 is WSHSY and CDR2 SAAADI. The CDR3 totals 13 residues. V was clipped by 7 bases and J by 7 bases, with 17 bases between them. CDR3 residues: CASTQGTSGEQYF. The CDR3, as DNA: TGCGCCAGCACCCAAGGGACGTCTGGGGAGCAGTACTTC.

The chain carries TRBV2 and TRBJ2-5, with unresolved D. Trimming removed 7 bases at V and 1 base at J, with 13 bases between. The CDR3 runs to 14 residues. Germline values: CDR1 SNHLY, CDR2 FYNNEI. In DNA, the CDR3 is TGTGCCAGCACCCGCAATGTGGCCCAAGAGACCCAGTACTTC. It encodes CASTRNVAQETQYF.

This clonotype came up many times. The gene calls are TRBV11-2 and TRBJ2-3; no clear D. Germline V lookup: CDR1 SGHAT, CDR2 FQNNGV. V was pared by 4 bases and J by 2 bases, with 4 bases between. This CDR3 is built from 12 residues. The CDR3 DNA reads TGTGCCAGCAGCTCAAACACAGATACGCAGTATTTT. This translates into CASSSNTDTQYF. The full variable domain, completed using reference TRBV11-2 and TRBJ2-3, is EAGVAQSPRYKIIEKRQSVAFWCNPISGHATLYWYQQILGQGPKLLIQFQNNGVVDDSQLPKDRFSAERLKGVDSTLKIQPAKLEDSAVYLCASSSNTDTQYFGPGTRLTVL.

This chain connects TRBV5-5 to TRBJ1-2; D is possibly TRBD1 (5 bases). The CDR3 contains 15 residues. Germline V gives CDR1 SGHKS, CDR2 YYEKEE (reference sequence). The V gene lost 4 bases and the J gene lost 1 base, with 14 bases spanning the gap. The CDR3 region has the DNA TGTGCCAGCAGCCTGGGCCGGGGGATTAACTATGGCTACACCTTC. Translated, it gives CASSLGRGINYGYTF.

This clonotype showed up many times. The chain is built from TRBV19 and TRBJ2-7; D might be TRBD2 (6 bases). Trimming shortened V by 8 bases and J by 3 bases, and 17 bases separated the two germline ends. CDR1 is LNHDA and CDR2 is SQIVND in the germline V gene (reference sequence). CDR3 length: 14 amino acids. This CDR3 reads CASAIRDSYYEQYF. CDR3 nucleotide sequence: TGTGCCAGTGCCATCCGGGACTCTTACTACGAGCAGTACTTC.

The chain combines TRBV29-1 with TRBJ1-2; 7 nucleotides agree with TRBD1. Unmatched junction bases numbered 6, after V lost 7 bases and J lost 4 bases. The CDR3 covers 12 residues. Germline V gives CDR1 SQVTM, CDR2 ANQGSEA. DNA of the CDR3: TGCAGCGGTCAAGGGGGCGGCTATGGCTACACCTTC. Translation: CSGQGGGYGYTF.

The chain links TRBV13 to TRBJ2-7, with TRBD2 matching 8 bases. This CDR3 spans 15 amino acids. J lost 4 bases, V lost 2 bases, and 7 bases had no gene match. Per germline, CDR1 PRHDT and CDR2 FYEKMQ (reference sequence). CDR3 residues: CASSLWTSNKYEQYF. The CDR3 nucleotides are TGTGCCAGCAGCTTATGGACTAGCAATAAATACGAGCAGTACTTC.

In this sample, this clonotype turned up many times. The rearrangement joins TRBV6-1 to TRBJ1-5; no clear D. Germline CDR1 MNHNS, CDR2 SASEGT. The length of the CDR3 is 14 residues. The V end was cut by 0 bases, the J end by 1 base, with 4 bases between. The CDR3 sequence: CASSEAWSNQPQHF. CDR3 nucleotides: TGTGCCAGCAGTGAAGCATGGAGCAATCAGCCCCAGCATTTT.

Comments on this clonotype: One end of the junction fails to match germline, which may point to a read error. The rearrangement uses TRBV2 and TRBJ1-2; D may be TRBD1 (5 bases). Germline V gene lookup returns CDR1 SNHLY and CDR2 FYNNEI. This CDR3 spans 13 amino acids. The CDR3 DNA reads as TGTGCGAGCAGGGACTGGAGGAGCTATGGCTACACCTTC. It encodes CASRDWRSYGYTF.

Many counts were recorded for this clonotype. The chain combines TRBV11-1 with TRBJ1-2, with TRBD1 matching over 7 bases. The CDR3 is 16 residues long. Germline trimming cut 5 bases from V and 4 bases from J; bases unmatched to any gene: 13. Germline CDR1 and CDR2: SGHAT and FQDESV (reference sequence). CDR3 in DNA: TGTGCCAGCAGCCTCCGTGCCGAGCGGGACAGCTATGGCTACACCTTC. Protein: CASSLRAERDSYGYTF.

The DNA of the CDR3 is TGTGCCAGCAGCCCTACAGGGGACCCCAATCAGCCCCAGCATTTT. It encodes CASSPTGDPNQPQHF. V and J are TRBV7-9 and TRBJ1-5; 7 nucleotides agree with TRBD1. The germline V gene has CDR1 SEHNR and CDR2 FQNEAQ (reference sequence). CDR3 size: 15 residues. Trimming at V came to 5 bases and at J to 3 bases, leaving 7 bases not matched to a gene.